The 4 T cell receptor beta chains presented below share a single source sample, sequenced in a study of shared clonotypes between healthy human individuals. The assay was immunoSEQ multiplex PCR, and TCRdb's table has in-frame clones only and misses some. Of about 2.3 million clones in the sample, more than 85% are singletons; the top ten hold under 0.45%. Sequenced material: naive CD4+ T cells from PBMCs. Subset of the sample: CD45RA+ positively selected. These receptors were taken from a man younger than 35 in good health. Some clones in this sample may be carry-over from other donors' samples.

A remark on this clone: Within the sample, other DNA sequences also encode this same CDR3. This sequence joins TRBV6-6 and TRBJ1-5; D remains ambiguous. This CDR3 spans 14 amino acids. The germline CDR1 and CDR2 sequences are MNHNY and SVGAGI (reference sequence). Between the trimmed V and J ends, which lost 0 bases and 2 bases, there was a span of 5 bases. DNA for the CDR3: TGTGCCAGCAGTTACTCGGCGGGCAATCAGCCCCAGCATTTT. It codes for CASSYSAGNQPQHF.

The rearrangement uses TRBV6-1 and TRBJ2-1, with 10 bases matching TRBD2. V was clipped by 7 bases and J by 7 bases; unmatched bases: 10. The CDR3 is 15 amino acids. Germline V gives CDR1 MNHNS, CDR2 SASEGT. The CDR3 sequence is CASNKREGGINEQFF. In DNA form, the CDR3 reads TGTGCCAGCAATAAGCGGGAGGGAGGAATAAATGAGCAGTTCTTC.

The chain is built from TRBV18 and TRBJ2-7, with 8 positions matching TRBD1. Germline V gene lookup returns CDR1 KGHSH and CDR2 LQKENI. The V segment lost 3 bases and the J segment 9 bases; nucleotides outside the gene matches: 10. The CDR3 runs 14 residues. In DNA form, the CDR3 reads TGTGCCAGCTCACCCTTAGGGACAGGTGACGGGCAGTACTTC. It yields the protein CASSPLGTGDGQYF.

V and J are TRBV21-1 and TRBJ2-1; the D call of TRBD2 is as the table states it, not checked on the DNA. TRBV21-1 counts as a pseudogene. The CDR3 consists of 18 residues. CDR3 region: CASSKRYGGGSSYNEQFF. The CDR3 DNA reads TGTGCCAGCAGCAAACGTTATGGGGGAGGGAGCTCCTACAATGAGCAGTTCTTC.